The rows below give T cell receptor beta chains drawn from one sample of a study of breast tumors, draining lymph nodes, adjacent tissues. TCRdb fed the multiplex PCR reads into MiXCR, producing one record per CDR3 protein. The sample lists 130,000 or so distinct CDR3 sequences; around 20% were seen once. The sequencing sample was made of axillary lymph node tissue. These receptor sequences come from a female donor with breast cancer. Some clones in this sample may be carry-over from other donors' samples. Both conserved end residues are part of each CDR3. D genes are given only for firm matches. The size field is filled for only some rows; it gives once, few, many or a size class.

clone_size	d_call	cdr3_length	j_call	v_call	cdr3_nt	cdr3_aa
few	TRBD2	18	TRBJ2-1	TRBV11-2	TGTGCCAGCAGCTTACGGTTAGCGGGAGAAGGGATTTACAATGAGCAGTTCTTC	CASSLRLAGEGIYNEQFF
-	-	13	TRBJ1-4	TRBV7-2	TGTGCCAGCACAGAGTCAACTTTTGAAAAACTGTTTTTT	CASTESTFEKLFF
-	TRBD1	13	TRBJ2-1	TRBV19	TGTGCCAGTAGCGACAGGGGTGGGACTGAGCAGTTCTTC	CASSDRGGTEQFF
many	TRBD1	15	TRBJ2-1	TRBV11-3	TGTGCCAGCAGCTTAGGACAGGGCGAACACAATGAGCAGTTCTTC	CASSLGQGEHNEQFF
few	-	16	TRBJ2-1	TRBV28	TGTGCCAGCACCCGCCTCCGGCGGAGCTCCTACAATGAGCAGTTCTTC	CASTRLRRSSYNEQFF
many	TRBD2	18	TRBJ2-5	TRBV3-1	TGTGCCAGCAGCCAAGATCGGGGACTAGCGGGCCTCCAAGAGACCCAGTACTTC	CASSQDRGLAGLQETQYF
many	TRBD1	15	TRBJ1-5	TRBV5-1	TGCGCCAGCAGCCCGACAGGGGAGAGGAATCAGCCCCAGCATTTT	CASSPTGERNQPQHF
many	-	12	TRBJ1-5	TRBV20-1	TGCAGTGCTAGCCAGGGAAATCAGCCCCAGCATTTT	CSASQGNQPQHF
-	-	15	TRBJ2-1	TRBV20-1	TGCAGTGCTCCTGCCGGGGAGCGGTGTCACAATGAGCAGTTCTTC	CSAPAGERCHNEQFF
many	-	12	TRBJ2-1	TRBV20-1	TGCAGTGCTTCTTTACCCCGGGAGGAGCAGTTCTTC	CSASLPREEQFF
few	-	11	TRBJ2-4	TRBV29-1	TGCAGCGTAGTAGGTGGGGACATTCAGTACTTC	CSVVGGDIQYF
many	-	10	TRBJ2-7	TRBV20-1	TGCAGTGCTAGCGCGGGAGAGCAGTACTTC	CSASAGEQYF
-	-	15	TRBJ1-3	TRBV7-9	TGTGCCAGCGGCTCACAGGGCCCCTCTGGAAGCACCATATATTTT	CASGSQGPSGSTIYF
-	-	13	TRBJ2-4	TRBV29-1	TGCAGCGGGTGGGACTCGGGCGGGAACATTCAGTACTTC	CSGWDSGGNIQYF
many	-	14	TRBJ1-2	TRBV6-5	TGTGCCAGCAGTTACCTAGGACAGCGCAGAGGCTACACCTTC	CASSYLGQRRGYTF
few	TRBD2	16	TRBJ2-1	TRBV30	TGTGCCTGGAGTTTGGGCGGGAGTGGGGGGGTCAATGAGCAGTTCTTC	CAWSLGGSGGVNEQFF
many	TRBD2	15	TRBJ2-1	TRBV28	TGTGCCAGCAGTATTCTTAGCGGGGGATACAATGAGCAGTTCTTC	CASSILSGGYNEQFF
-	-	11	TRBJ1-5	TRBV6-1	TGTGCCAGCAGGTCGAATCAGCCCCAGCATTTT	CASRSNQPQHF
many	TRBD1	15	TRBJ1-6	TRBV28	TGTGCCAGCAGTACACAGGGGATTTATAATTCACCCCTCCACTTT	CASSTQGIYNSPLHF
many	-	14	TRBJ2-1	TRBV6-1	TGTGCCAGCACACTAGAGAGCTCCTACAATGAGCAGTTCTTC	CASTLESSYNEQFF
many	TRBD1	16	TRBJ2-5	TRBV7-9	TGTGCCAGCACCTTAGCCGGGACAGGGGGTTGGGAGACCCAGTACTTC	CASTLAGTGGWETQYF
many	-	15	TRBJ2-1	TRBV5-1	TGCGCCAGCAGCTTGGGTGGGGTTACCTACAATGAGCAGTTCTTC	CASSLGGVTYNEQFF
many	-	12	TRBJ2-1	TRBV12-3/TRBV12-4	TGTGCCAGCTCCCTGCCCCACGATGAGCAGTTCTTC	CASSLPHDEQFF
once	TRBD2	19	TRBJ2-1	TRBV14	TGTGCCAGCAGCCACAGGCTACTAGCGGGGAAAGACTACTACAATGAGCAGTTCTTC	CASSHRLLAGKDYYNEQFF
few	-	14	TRBJ2-7	TRBV28	TGTGCCAGCAGTTTTGTTGGAGGAACGTACGAGCAGTACTTC	CASSFVGGTYEQYF
-	TRBD1	14	TRBJ1-1	TRBV19	TGTGCCAGTAGTAGAACAGGGGGAAACACTGAAGCTTTCTTT	CASSRTGGNTEAFF
few	TRBD2	13	TRBJ2-7	TRBV19	TGTGCCACCCGACTAGCGGGAGTGGGTGAGCAGTACTTC	CATRLAGVGEQYF
many	TRBD2	16	TRBJ2-1	TRBV20-1	TGCAGTGCTAGGCAACCTCCGGGACTAGCGGGAGGTGAGCAGTTCTTC	CSARQPPGLAGGEQFF
many	-	13	TRBJ2-1	TRBV24-1	TGTGCCACCAGTGAGCCGGCAGTCAATGAGCAGTTCTTC	CATSEPAVNEQFF
few	-	14	TRBJ1-5	TRBV2	TGTGCCAGCAGCGTGAACCCAGGTAATCAGCCCCAGCATTTT	CASSVNPGNQPQHF
-	-	16	TRBJ1-2	TRBV4-2	TGTGCCGGCAGCCAAGGGTGGGGGGAGGGGACTGACGGCTACACCTTC	CAGSQGWGEGTDGYTF
many	-	14	TRBJ2-1	TRBV6-1	TGTGCCAGCGCCCGTACCGAATTATACAATGAGCAGTTCTTC	CASARTELYNEQFF
many	TRBD1	12	TRBJ2-7	TRBV6-5	TGTGCCAGCAGGACAGGGGGGAACGAGCAGTACTTC	CASRTGGNEQYF
many	-	14	TRBJ1-2	TRBV7-2	TGTGCCAGCAGCTTAGATGGGAGTAGTTCTGGCTACACCTTC	CASSLDGSSSGYTF
many	-	14	TRBJ2-1	TRBV12-3/TRBV12-4	TGTGCCAGCAACCCCGGACTCATCTACAATGAGCAGTTCTTC	CASNPGLIYNEQFF
-	-	19	TRBJ2-1	TRBV19	TGTGCCAGTAGTATTTCTCTGAATGACTTGGCAGGACCAGGGAATGAGCAGTTCTTC	CASSISLNDLAGPGNEQFF
many	-	15	TRBJ1-2	TRBV7-2	TGTGCCAGCAGCCCGTCCGGGGCCAGGGATTATGGCTACACCTTC	CASSPSGARDYGYTF
few	-	17	TRBJ2-1	TRBV3-1	TGTGCCAGCAGCCAAGTGCCAGCCGCACATTCCTACAATGAGCAGTTCTTC	CASSQVPAAHSYNEQFF
many	TRBD1	14	TRBJ1-2	TRBV6-1	TGTGCCAGCAGCGCCGACGACAGGGAGTATGGCTACACCTTC	CASSADDREYGYTF
many	TRBD1	15	TRBJ2-7	TRBV7-2	TGTGCCAGCAGCCTCCTGGGACAGGGACCCTACGAGCAGTACTTC	CASSLLGQGPYEQYF
medium-sized	-	15	TRBJ2-3	TRBV20-1	TGCAGTGCTATTTCTCCCCAGTTTAATCTCGATACGCAGTATTTT	CSAISPQFNLDTQYF